The 23 T cell receptor beta chains listed next were all sequenced from one sample in a study of spatial heterogeneity in lung cancer (dated by TCRdb to the late 2010s). To prepare the library, 5' RACE was applied. Instrument used: NextSeq 500. TCRdb reanalyzed the raw reads on its own, using fastp at Q25 for trimming and MiXCR for clone calling, and kept in-frame beta chains. A single entry per CDR3 protein holds the most common genes and DNA from its merged rows. For this sample there are some 15,000 distinct CDR3 sequences; about 9.4% appear just once. The ten biggest clones cover about 27% of the sample. The time point tag for this specimen amounts to: sample taken at primary tumor resection. TCR sequencing used whole RNA extracted from tumor and nontumor lung tissue, or from cryopreserved PBMC samples, without cell sorting. Sequences were derived from PBMCs, sampled at surgery. The receptor set was obtained from a male donor with early-stage non-small cell lung cancer.

The genes are TRBV18 and TRBJ2-7; D perhaps matches TRBD1 (6 bases). Germline V gene lookup returns CDR1 KGHSH and CDR2 LQKENI. This CDR3 has 12 amino acids. V gave up 3 bases and J gave up 6 bases, with 9 bases separating them. CDR3 loop: CASSPTGPEQYF. In DNA form, the CDR3 reads TGTGCCAGCTCACCTACAGGGCCCGAGCAGTACTTC.

In its sample, this clonotype was seen many times. A read error may account for a junction end that differs from germline. The rearrangement joins TRBV7-7 to TRBJ2-1; no reliable D call. The V gene's germline CDR1 is SSHAT and CDR2 FNYEAQ (reference sequence). This CDR3 contains 15 residues. CDR3 sequence (DNA): TGTGCTAGCAGCGTAAACCTAGGGTCGGGCAATGAGCAGTTCTTC. It translates to CASSVNLGSGNEQFF.

Ten or more counts support this clonotype. This CDR3 is CASSRYEQFF. The CDR3 region has the DNA TGTGCCAGCAGTCGATATGAGCAGTTCTTC. The rearrangement uses TRBV12-3 or TRBV12-4 and TRBJ2-1; no clear D gene. Trimming took off 5 bases at V and 8 bases at J, with 4 bases between the two ends. This CDR3 is 10 amino acids long.

This clonotype came up many times. The chain combines TRBV27 with TRBJ2-5; D gene uncertain. The CDR3 consists of 13 residues. CDR1 and CDR2 (germline): MNHEY, SMNVEV (reference sequence). V was cut by 5 bases and J by 5 bases, with 12 bases left in between. The CDR3 DNA is TGTGCCAGCAGTCCCGGACGGGTGGAGACCCAGTACTTC. Its translation: CASSPGRVETQYF.

This clonotype has at least ten counts. The genes are TRBV19 and TRBJ2-1, with 11 bases lining up with TRBD2. Germline assignment: CDR1 LNHDA and CDR2 SQIVND (reference sequence). The junction had 6 bases not matched to a gene; V was cut back by 7 bases and J by 1 base. The CDR3 totals 16 residues. CDR3 nucleotide sequence: TGTGCCAGTAATAGGGCTAGCGGGAGGTCCTACAATGAGCAGTTCTTC. This gives the protein CASNRASGRSYNEQFF.

This clonotype was seen at least ten times. The chain uses TRBV5-1 and TRBJ2-7, with D perhaps given as TRBD1 or TRBD2 (5 bases each). Germline V gene sequence: CDR1 SGHRS, CDR2 YFSETQ. CDR3 length: 13 residues. Trimming took 5 bases from V and 1 from J, leaving 10 bases between them. The CDR3 DNA reads TGCGCCAGCAGTTGGGACGGATCCTACGAGCAGTACTTC. Translating gives CASSWDGSYEQYF.

In this sample, this clonotype turned up many times. The rearrangement joins TRBV3-1 to TRBJ2-3; D is ambiguous. The V end was cut by 1 base, the J end by 6 bases, with 2 bases between. The CDR3 length is 11 residues. Germline V gene sequence: CDR1 LGHDT, CDR2 YNNKEL (reference sequence). The CDR3 here is CASSQVDTQYF. The DNA for the CDR3 is TGTGCCAGCAGCCAAGTGGATACGCAGTATTTT.

This clonotype was counted ten times or more. The chain joins TRBV18 to TRBJ2-1; 10 nucleotides agree with TRBD1. The V segment lost 6 bases and the J segment 5 bases; nucleotides outside the gene matches: 7. Germline CDR1 reads KGHSH; CDR2 reads LQKENI. This CDR3 has 15 residues. The CDR3 loop is CASSGQGDGNNEQFF. CDR3 nucleotides: TGTGCCAGCTCCGGACAGGGGGACGGTAACAATGAGCAGTTCTTC.

This clonotype has a count of ten or more. This chain connects TRBV25-1 to TRBJ2-7; D unclear. This CDR3 contains 13 residues. The V gene lost 3 bases and the J gene lost 0 bases, with 6 bases spanning the gap. Germline CDR1 MGHDK, CDR2 SYGVNS. CDR3 bases: TGTGCCAGCAGTGAGGCAATCTCCTACGAGCAGTACTTC. As protein: CASSEAISYEQYF.

This clonotype was seen many times. The chain uses TRBV7-2 and TRBJ1-5; D ambiguous. Germline CDR1 is SGHTA and CDR2 is FQGNSA. Trimming shortened V by 0 bases and J by 5 bases, and 8 bases separated the two germline ends. There are 14 residues in the CDR3. In DNA form, the CDR3 reads TGTGCCAGCAGCTTAGCCGCGGTGGATCAGCCCCAGCATTTT. Translating gives CASSLAAVDQPQHF.

This clonotype was seen more than once but under ten times. The chain carries TRBV28 and TRBJ1-6; D gene uncertain. Germline V gene data show CDR1 as MDHEN and CDR2 as SYDVKM. The CDR3 runs 18 residues. V was trimmed by 3 bases and J by 6 bases, leaving 21 bases between them. CDR3 coding DNA: TGTGCCAGCAGTTTTCTCCCAGGAGGGTTCCCCCCTAATTCACCCCTCCACTTT. Protein sequence: CASSFLPGGFPPNSPLHF.

This clonotype was seen a few times. This chain uses TRBV29-1 with TRBJ2-1, with 10 bases identical to TRBD2. CDR3 length: 14 residues. The J segment lost 8 bases and the V segment lost 1 base, leaving 5 bases of the junction unmatched. CDR1 and CDR2 from the germline V gene are SQVTM and ANQGSEA. The DNA of the CDR3 is TGCAGCGTTGAAGGAGCGGGAGGGCCCGATGAGCAGTTCTTC. This sequence encodes CSVEGAGGPDEQFF.

The V gene is TRBV5-1, the J gene TRBJ1-6; D may be TRBD1 (6 bases). Trimming stripped 0 bases from V and 8 bases from J, with 9 bases between. This CDR3 spans 14 amino acids. Germline CDR1 SGHRS, CDR2 YFSETQ. The CDR3: CASSLARGDSPLHF. Written as DNA, the CDR3 is TGCGCCAGCAGCTTGGCGAGGGGGGATTCACCCCTCCACTTT.

This clonotype was seen ten or more times. V gene TRBV5-4 combines with J gene TRBJ2-5; 7 nucleotides match TRBD2. Germline CDR1 SGHNT, CDR2 YYREEE (reference sequence). Losses at the gene ends were 4 bases for V and 2 bases for J; bases not matched to a gene: 11. CDR3 length: 16 amino acids. The CDR3 DNA reads TGTGCCAGCAGCCTACAAAGTGGTAGCGGGCAAGAGACCCAGTACTTC. Amino acids: CASSLQSGSGQETQYF.

This clonotype was seen at least ten times. The chain carries TRBV5-1 and TRBJ2-5; maybe TRBD1 (5 bases). Trimming cost V 0 bases and J 5 bases, with 11 bases left between them. In germline, CDR1 is SGHRS, CDR2 YFSETQ. This CDR3 has 14 residues. The CDR3: CASSLVSRDETQYF. The CDR3 DNA follows: TGCGCCAGCAGCTTGGTGTCCAGGGATGAGACCCAGTACTTC.

The chain carries TRBV7-9 and TRBJ2-5; possibly TRBD1 or TRBD2 for D (7 bases each). The germline V gene encodes CDR1 SEHNR and CDR2 FQNEAQ (reference sequence). V lost 9 bases to trimming and J lost 5 bases, with 19 bases between them. This CDR3 has 14 residues. The CDR3 coding sequence is TGTGCCAGTCGAACCAGGGGGGGAGTTGAGACCCAGTACTTC. Its protein is CASRTRGGVETQYF.

This clonotype was detected many times. This chain uses TRBV6-2 or TRBV6-3 with TRBJ1-1; D gene uncertain. Germline CDR1 MNHEY, CDR2 SVGEGT. The V end lost 8 bases, the J end lost 1 base, and 14 bases lay between the germline ends. The CDR3 sequence is 14 residues long. CDR3 sequence (DNA): TGTGCCAGCGCTTTCCGGTTAGAGAACACTGAAGCTTTCTTT. The encoded protein is CASAFRLENTEAFF.

This clonotype was picked up one time. V gene TRBV3-1 combines with J gene TRBJ2-2; weak D call: TRBD2 (5 bases). The CDR3 has 16 residues. In germline, CDR1 is LGHDT, CDR2 YNNKEL (reference sequence). Between the trimmed V and J ends, which lost 6 bases and 6 bases, there was a span of 20 bases. The CDR3 DNA is TGTGCCAGCAGTTCCGGGAATAATTTTTGGGCCGGGGAGCTGTTTTTT. Translating it yields CASSSGNNFWAGELFF.

There are many counts of this clonotype. This chain joins TRBV21-1 and TRBJ2-7. TRBV21-1 is recorded as a pseudogene. The CDR3 length is 13 residues. The CDR3 nucleotides read TGTGCCAGCCCGATCCGCCGAACCTACGAGCAGTACTTC. Residues: CASPIRRTYEQYF.

This clonotype was picked up many times. V is TRBV20-1 and J is TRBJ2-1; 8 nucleotides align to TRBD2. The V segment lost 3 bases and the J segment 9 bases; nucleotides outside the gene matches: 19. The length of the CDR3 is 17 residues. CDR1 and CDR2 from the germline V gene are DFQATT and SNEGSKA (reference sequence). CDR3 residues: CSASPERAGVLLGEQFF. The CDR3 bases are TGCAGTGCTAGCCCTGAACGAGCGGGAGTTTTACTGGGTGAGCAGTTCTTC.

This clonotype has a count of ten or more. The V and J genes are TRBV6-6 and TRBJ2-5; 9 bases fit TRBD1. Germline CDR1 MNHNY, CDR2 SVGAGI (reference sequence). The CDR3 is made up of 14 amino acids. V shed 7 bases and J 5 bases; nucleotides not matched to a gene: 8. The chain's CDR3 is CASTLQGAQETQYF. In DNA, the CDR3 is TGTGCCAGCACCTTACAGGGGGCGCAGGAGACCCAGTACTTC.

By sample fraction, this clonotype is medium-sized. The rearrangement uses TRBV29-1 and TRBJ1-1; D remains unclear. V gave up 4 bases and J gave up 2 bases, with 11 bases separating them. The CDR3 has 13 residues. The germline V gene encodes CDR1 SQVTM and CDR2 ANQGSEA. The DNA of the CDR3 is TGCAGCGTTGGAGTCAACCTCAACACTGAAGCTTTCTTT. Amino acids: CSVGVNLNTEAFF.

V gene TRBV12-3 or TRBV12-4 combines with J gene TRBJ1-5; the match to TRBD1 covers 8 bases. V gave up 9 bases and J gave up 2 bases; unmatched junction bases: 12. CDR3 size: 16 residues. The CDR3 sequence is CARSPQGAGGNQPQHF. CDR3 in DNA: TGTGCCAGAAGTCCCCAGGGGGCCGGAGGCAATCAGCCCCAGCATTTT.